This TCR beta chain stems from a study of response to subunit inactivated influenza vaccine. Study-wide results and caveats: The authors suggested that few new T cells are recruited per seasonal influenza vaccination.

A single record per CDR3 protein comes from TCRdb applying MiXCR to the RT-PCR reads. The data show 280,000 or so distinct CDR3 sequences, around a fifth seen once. The CDR3 spans 17 residues. The V segment lost 4 bases and the J segment 0 bases; nucleotides outside the gene matches: 8. The germline V gene encodes CDR1 SQVTM and CDR2 ANQGSEA. This clonotype showed up just a few times. Its matching antigen is unknown. The source of this sequence is a man aged 45 to 70 who received an inactivated influenza vaccine. The chain joins TRBV29-1 to TRBJ2-7; 14 bases line up with TRBD2. Sequencing was performed on PBMCs from blood, taken about 19 months after vaccination. Here the CDR3 DNA reads TGCAGCGTTGTAGGGACTAGCGGGAGAAAGGCCTCCTACGAGCAGTACTTC. Translated, it gives CSVVGTSGRKASYEQYF.